This TCR beta chain comes out of a study of post-analysis software for immune sequencing data. Overall study context: In terms of disease course, relapsing-remitting, secondary progressive and progressive-relapsing multiple sclerosis were included.

V shed 4 bases, J shed 3 bases, and the junction held 6 bases outside the gene matches. Germline lookup yields CDR1 SGHRS and CDR2 YFSETQ. This CDR3 has 15 residues. Study-wide results and limits: Samples made in the same batch grouped tightly together by F measure. Compared with controls, patients had more of roughly five TRBV segments, including TRBV5-6, TRBV5-1 and TRBV20-1.

Unique molecular identifiers tagged the TCR beta cDNA libraries. Each CDR3 protein gets one entry after TCRdb re-called the PCR reads with MiXCR. The sample contains 750,000 to 950,000 distinct CDR3 sequences, roughly 50% of which appear only once. This clonotype was detected a few times. What it recognizes is unknown. The TCR comes from a girl aged 5-17 years with multiple sclerosis. The sample taken for sequencing was blood. The rearrangement links TRBV5-1 to TRBJ2-7; 11 bases are a match to TRBD2. CDR3 in amino acids: CASSEPGLAVYEQYF. CDR3 DNA sequence: TGCGCCAGCAGCGAACCGGGACTAGCGGTCTACGAGCAGTACTTC.